The sequence of this T cell receptor beta chain was determined in a study of HIV-infected patients and healthy controls (dated by TCRdb to the mid-2010s). Spanning cysteine to phenylalanine, the CDR3 consists of 14 amino acids. The retained sequence is limited to the CDR3, 42 bases, with the frame set at the first base. The junction carries 6 bases between V and J, which are trimmed by 6 bases and 0 bases respectively. Reading the germline V gene gives CDR1 MNHEY and CDR2 SVGAGI. The library was built by means of 5' RACE. The run used an Illumina MiSeq. TCRdb trimmed public reads at Q25 via fastp, called clones via MiXCR and kept in-frame beta chains. All rows with the same CDR3 protein become a single entry with the most common DNA and genes. In all, the sample holds about 64,000 distinct CDR3 sequences, and around 21% of those were seen once. Approximately 1.5% of the sample lies in the top ten. There are many counts of this clonotype. The antigen it recognizes is unknown. No much larger clone exists at a distance of one base, and base qualities are not known.

The source is a human donor in good health. Rearrangement joined TRBV6-5 to TRBJ1-6; confidence is insufficient to name the D gene. The sequenced material came from CD4+ T cells from blood. The DNA is as follows: TGTGCCAGCAGACCCGGCTCCTATAATTCACCCCTCCACTTT. This codes for CASRPGSYNSPLHF.